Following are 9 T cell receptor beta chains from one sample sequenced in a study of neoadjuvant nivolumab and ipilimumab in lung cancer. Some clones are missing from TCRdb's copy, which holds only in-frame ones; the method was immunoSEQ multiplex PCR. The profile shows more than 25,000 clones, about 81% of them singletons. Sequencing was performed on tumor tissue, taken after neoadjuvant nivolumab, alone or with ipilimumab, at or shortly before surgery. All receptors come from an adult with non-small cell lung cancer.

Here the CDR3 reads CASSYGDQPQHF. In DNA form, the CDR3 reads TGTGCCAGCTCCTACGGGGATCAGCCCCAGCATTTT. The rearrangement uses TRBV7-9 and TRBJ1-5; D remains unclear. This CDR3 has 12 residues. Trimming pared 8 bases from V and 5 bases from J, leaving 10 bases between. Looked up from germline, CDR1 is SEHNR and CDR2 is FQNEAQ (reference sequence).

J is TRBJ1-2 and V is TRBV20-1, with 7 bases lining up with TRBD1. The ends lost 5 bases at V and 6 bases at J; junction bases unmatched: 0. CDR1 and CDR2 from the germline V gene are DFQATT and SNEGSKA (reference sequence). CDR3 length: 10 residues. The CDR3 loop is CSADRDGYTF. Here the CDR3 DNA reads TGCAGTGCTGACAGGGATGGCTACACCTTC.

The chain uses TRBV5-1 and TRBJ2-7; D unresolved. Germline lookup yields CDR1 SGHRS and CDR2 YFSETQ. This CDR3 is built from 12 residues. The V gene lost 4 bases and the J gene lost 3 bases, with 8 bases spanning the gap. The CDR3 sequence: CASSQDRYEQYF. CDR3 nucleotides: TGCGCCAGCAGCCAGGACCGCTACGAGCAGTACTTC.

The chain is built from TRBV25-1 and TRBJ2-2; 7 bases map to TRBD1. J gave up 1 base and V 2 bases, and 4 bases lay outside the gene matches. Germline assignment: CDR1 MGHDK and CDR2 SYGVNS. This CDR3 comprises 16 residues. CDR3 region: CASSEPWTGNTGELFF. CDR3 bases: TGTGCCAGCAGTGAACCTTGGACAGGGAACACCGGGGAGCTGTTTTTT.

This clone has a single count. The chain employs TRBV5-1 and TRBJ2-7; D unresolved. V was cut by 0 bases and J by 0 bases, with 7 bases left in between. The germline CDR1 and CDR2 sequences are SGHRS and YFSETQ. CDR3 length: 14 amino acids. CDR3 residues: CASSLDDYSYEQYF. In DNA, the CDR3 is TGCGCCAGCAGCTTGGATGATTACTCCTACGAGCAGTACTTC.

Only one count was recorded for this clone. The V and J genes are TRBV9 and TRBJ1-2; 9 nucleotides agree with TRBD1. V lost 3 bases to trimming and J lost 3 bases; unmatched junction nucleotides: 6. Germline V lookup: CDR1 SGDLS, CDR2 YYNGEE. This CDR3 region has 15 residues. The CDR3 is CASSELDRGDYGYTF. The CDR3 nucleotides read TGTGCCAGCAGCGAACTGGACAGGGGAGACTATGGCTACACCTTC.

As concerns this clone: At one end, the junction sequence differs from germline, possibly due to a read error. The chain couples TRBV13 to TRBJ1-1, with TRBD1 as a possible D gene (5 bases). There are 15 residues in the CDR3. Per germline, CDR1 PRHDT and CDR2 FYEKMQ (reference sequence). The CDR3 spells CASSIGSRVRTEAFF. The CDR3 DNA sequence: TGTGCCAGCAGCATAGGGAGCAGGGTCAGGACTGAAGCTTTCTTT.

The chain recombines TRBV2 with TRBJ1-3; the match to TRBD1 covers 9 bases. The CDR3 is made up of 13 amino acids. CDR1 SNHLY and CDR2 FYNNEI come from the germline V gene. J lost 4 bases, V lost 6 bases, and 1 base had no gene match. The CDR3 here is CASRGQGGNTIYF. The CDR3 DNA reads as TGTGCCAGCAGGGGACAGGGAGGAAACACCATATATTTT.

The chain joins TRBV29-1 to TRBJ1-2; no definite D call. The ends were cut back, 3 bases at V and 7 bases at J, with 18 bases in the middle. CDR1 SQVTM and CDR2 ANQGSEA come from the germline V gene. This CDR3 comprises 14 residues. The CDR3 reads CSVERLERGSGYTF. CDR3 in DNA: TGCAGCGTTGAGCGACTCGAAAGAGGTAGTGGCTACACCTTC.